Below, 2 T cell receptor beta chains from the same sample are listed, as sequenced in a study of T cells after yellow fever vaccination. TCRdb reanalysed the 5' RACE reads using MiXCR and keeps one entry per CDR3 protein. The profile covers about 260,000 distinct CDR3 sequences, with roughly 4.8% appearing a single time and 3% to 4% taken by the ten largest. This sample comprised CD4+ T cells sorted from PBMCs, obtained on the day of the yellow fever booster vaccination. The receptors here all came from a man in his late teens or twenties who received the YFV17D yellow fever vaccine.

This chain links TRBV9 with TRBJ1-1; 9 bases are shared with TRBD1. Germline lookup yields CDR1 SGDLS and CDR2 YYNGEE. The CDR3 is 15 amino acids. The J segment lost 2 bases and the V segment lost 3 bases, leaving 5 bases of the junction unmatched. The CDR3 coding sequence is TGTGCCAGCAGCGCTCGGACAGGGGCTAACACTGAAGCTTTCTTT. Residues: CASSARTGANTEAFF.

This clonotype was counted a few times. The chain links TRBV19 to TRBJ1-1; maybe TRBD1 (5 bases). Trimming cost V 5 bases and J 4 bases, with 14 bases left between them. There are 14 residues in the CDR3. CDR1 is LNHDA and CDR2 is SQIVND in the germline V gene (reference sequence). The CDR3 sequence: CASSPNRGTTEAFF. Written as DNA, the CDR3 is TGTGCCAGTAGTCCGAACCGGGGGACCACTGAAGCTTTCTTT.